The next 26 T cell receptor beta chains were all read from a single sample in a study of graft-versus-host responses after intestinal transplantation. Antigen specificity for these receptors is unknown. The method was immunoSEQ multiplex PCR; TCRdb's version includes in-frame clones alone and lacks a portion of them. The sample holds about 93,000 clones, over 80% seen once. The input for sequencing was unstimulated CD8+ T cells sorted from spleen or lymph node cells, taken before intestinal transplant. These receptors all come from a human donor who received an intestinal transplant.

This clone was recorded once. V gene TRBV12-2 combines with J gene TRBJ1-2; the D call TRBD1 from the table was never checked on the DNA. TRBV12-2 is reported as a pseudogene. CDR3 length equals 12 residues. As DNA, the CDR3 is TGTGCAAGTCGCTTAGTAAGGGGTGGCTACACCTTC. Translation gives CASRLVRGGYTF.

The V call is TRBV23-1, the J call TRBJ1-2; D unresolved. TRBV23-1 is annotated as an ORF whose role is uncertain. This CDR3 comprises 18 residues. V shed 0 bases and J shed 3 bases, with 20 bases lying between them. Here the CDR3 reads CASSQSGFSRRGDYGYTF. Here the CDR3 DNA reads TGCGCCAGCAGTCAATCTGGTTTTTCCCGGAGAGGTGACTATGGCTACACCTTC.

This chain uses TRBV5-4 with TRBJ1-6; 7 nucleotides agree with TRBD1. Germline CDR1 is SGHNT and CDR2 is YYREEE (reference sequence). V was clipped by 2 bases and J by 0 bases; unmatched bases: 5. The CDR3 has 17 residues. The CDR3 bases are TGTGCCAGCAGCTTCCGACAGGGAAGCTCCTATAATTCACCCCTCCACTTT. This codes for CASSFRQGSSYNSPLHF.

On this clone itself: This same CDR3 is encoded by further DNA sequences in the sample. The chain recombines TRBV19 with TRBJ2-7; perhaps TRBD1 as D (6 bases). Deletions cut 6 bases from V and 3 bases from J, with 12 bases between. The CDR3 spans 13 residues. Germline CDR1 is LNHDA and CDR2 is SQIVND (reference sequence). CDR3 amino acids: CASSPGQIYEQYF. The CDR3 nucleotides read TGTGCCAGTAGCCCCGGACAGATCTACGAGCAGTACTTC. Using reference TRBV19 and TRBJ2-7 for the parts outside the CDR3, the full variable domain is DGGITQSPKYLFRKEGQNVTLSCEQNLNHDAMYWYRQDPGQGLRLIYYSQIVNDFQKGDIAEGYSVSREKKESFPLTVTSAQKNPTAFYLCASSPGQIYEQYFGPGTRLTVT.

The chain couples TRBV4-1 to TRBJ1-5; D call uncertain. Germline V CDR1 and CDR2: MGHRA, YSYEKL. This CDR3 has 14 residues. V lost 1 base and J lost 0, with 4 bases in between. In DNA, the CDR3 is TGCGCCAGCAGCCAAGTTCGTAGCAATCAGCCCCAGCATTTT. Encoded protein: CASSQVRSNQPQHF.

The chain has TRBV7-9 and TRBJ1-1; possibly TRBD1 for D (5 bases). Trimming removed 7 bases from V and 3 bases from J, with 9 bases in between. CDR3 length: 12 amino acids. Germline V gene sequence: CDR1 SEHNR, CDR2 FQNEAQ (reference sequence). CDR3 in DNA: TGTGCCAGCAACGCGGGGGACACTGAAGCTTTCTTT. Its translation is CASNAGDTEAFF.

The chain recombines TRBV19 with TRBJ2-1, with 11 bases fitting TRBD2. V gave up 6 bases and J gave up 4 bases; unmatched junction bases: 5. From germline, CDR1 is LNHDA and CDR2 SQIVND (reference sequence). The CDR3 length is 15 residues. Written as DNA, the CDR3 is TGTGCCAGTAGACCCGGGACTAGCGGTTACAATGAGCAGTTCTTC. Translating gives CASRPGTSGYNEQFF.

The gene calls are TRBV19 and TRBJ2-1; 16 bases match TRBD2. J gave up 6 bases and V 3 bases, and 5 bases lay outside the gene matches. This CDR3 is 17 amino acids long. Germline CDR1 is LNHDA and CDR2 is SQIVND (reference sequence). CDR3 loop: CASSMLGLAGGINEQFF. The CDR3 DNA reads as TGTGCCAGTAGTATGCTGGGACTAGCGGGAGGGATCAATGAGCAGTTCTTC.

The rearrangement joins TRBV28 to TRBJ1-1; TRBD1 matches at 7 bases. Losses at the gene ends were 3 bases for V and 3 bases for J; bases not matched to a gene: 4. Germline lookup yields CDR1 MDHEN and CDR2 SYDVKM. The CDR3 is 14 residues long. The CDR3 here is CASSFRGWYTEAFF. The CDR3 region has the DNA TGTGCCAGCAGTTTCAGGGGGTGGTACACTGAAGCTTTCTTT.

This sequence joins TRBV27 and TRBJ2-1; D is ambiguous. Germline V CDR1 and CDR2: MNHEY, SMNVEV (reference sequence). CDR3 length: 17 amino acids. V was pared by 0 bases and J by 3 bases, with 15 bases between. The CDR3 reads CASSLSLFPINYNEQFF. CDR3 sequence (DNA): TGTGCCAGCAGTTTATCCCTCTTCCCTATAAACTACAATGAGCAGTTCTTC.

This clone has just one count. J is TRBJ1-1 and V is TRBV6-1; a possible D gene is TRBD1 (6 bases). Germline CDR1 is MNHNS and CDR2 is SASEGT. CDR3 length: 12 residues. V lost 8 bases and J lost 4, with 11 bases in between. CDR3 DNA sequence: TGTGCCAGCTGGGAGGGGGGCACTGAAGCTTTCTTT. Residues: CASWEGGTEAFF.

V is TRBV23-1 and J is TRBJ2-1, with D maybe TRBD2 (6 bases). TRBV23-1 is reported as an ORF; its role is uncertain. The ends were cut back, 11 bases at V and 0 bases at J, with 23 bases in the middle. The CDR3 extends over 17 amino acids. The chain's CDR3 is CAARGRAGRGSYNEQFF. CDR3 nucleotides: TGCGCCGCTCGGGGACGGGCGGGACGAGGCTCCTACAATGAGCAGTTCTTC.

The chain couples TRBV9 to TRBJ2-3; D ambiguous. The CDR3 consists of 15 residues. With 3 bases removed from V and 6 bases from J, the gap between germline ends came to 17 bases. Germline loops: CDR1 SGDLS, CDR2 YYNGEE. The CDR3 loop reads CASSADQRLGDTQYF. In DNA form, the CDR3 reads TGTGCCAGCAGCGCAGACCAGAGACTTGGGGATACGCAGTATTTT.

This clone has just a few counts. The rearrangement links TRBV23-1 to TRBJ2-7; TRBD2 is a possible D gene (6 bases). TRBV23-1 falls under the ORF class, with uncertain function. CDR3 size: 11 residues. V dropped 6 bases and J dropped 5 bases, with 8 bases sitting between them. The CDR3: CASSGSHEQYF. CDR3 nucleotide sequence: TGCGCCAGCAGCGGGAGCCACGAGCAGTACTTC.

The rearrangement uses TRBV5-1 and TRBJ1-1; D unclear. Trimming removed 0 bases from V and 1 base from J, with 7 bases in between. This CDR3 has 14 amino acids. Germline CDR1 and CDR2: SGHRS and YFSETQ. Here the CDR3 reads CASSLDAGNTEAFF. The CDR3 region has the DNA TGCGCCAGCAGCTTGGACGCAGGGAACACTGAAGCTTTCTTT. Using reference TRBV5-1 and TRBJ1-1 for the parts outside the CDR3, the full variable domain is KAGVTQTPRYLIKTRGQQVTLSCSPISGHRSVSWYQQTPGQGLQFLFEYFSETQRNKGNFPGRFSGRQFSNSRSEMNVSTLELGDSALYLCASSLDAGNTEAFFGQGTRLTVV.

V is TRBV5-6 and J is TRBJ2-7; no clear D. Germline CDR1 reads SGHDT; CDR2 reads YYEEEE. The CDR3 is 11 amino acids. Trimming removed 3 bases at V and 7 bases at J, with 8 bases between. CDR3 sequence: CASSSSSEQYF. In DNA form, the CDR3 reads TGTGCCAGCAGCTCTTCTAGTGAGCAGTACTTC.

V usage is TRBV5-6 and J usage is TRBJ2-7; perhaps TRBD2 as D (7 bases). Germline V gene sequence: CDR1 SGHDT, CDR2 YYEEEE. This CDR3 region has 15 residues. Trimming stripped 4 bases from V and 3 bases from J, with 17 bases between. The CDR3 protein is CASSPRLAGDYEQYF. In DNA form, the CDR3 reads TGTGCCAGCAGCCCGCGACTAGCAGGGGACTACGAGCAGTACTTC.

The rearrangement uses TRBV7-2 and TRBJ1-2, with D uncertain. Germline V gene sequence: CDR1 SGHTA, CDR2 FQGNSA. Trimming removed 5 bases at V and 1 base at J, with 14 bases between. The CDR3 extends over 15 amino acids. DNA of the CDR3: TGTGCCAGCAGCCAGCCGGAGAGCCTTAACTATGGCTACACCTTC. Translating it yields CASSQPESLNYGYTF.

The rearrangement links TRBV6-4 to TRBJ1-5, with TRBD1 identical over 11 bases. The CDR3 contains 15 residues. Germline values: CDR1 MRHNA, CDR2 SNTAGT. The V gene end was trimmed by 7 bases and the J gene end by 6 bases; junction bases not matched to a gene: 8. The CDR3 coding sequence is TGTGCCAGCACCGACAGGGGGACAGGGGGTCAGCCCCAGCATTTT. Translation: CASTDRGTGGQPQHF.

This chain connects TRBV6-1 to TRBJ1-1; D remains unclear. Trimming removed 0 bases from V and 3 bases from J, with 11 bases in between. Germline V gene data show CDR1 as MNHNS and CDR2 as SASEGT. The CDR3 has 15 residues. The CDR3 spells CASSEASGWDTEAFF. The CDR3 DNA reads as TGTGCCAGCAGTGAAGCTTCGGGTTGGGACACTGAAGCTTTCTTT.

The chain joins TRBV19 to TRBJ2-6; no clear D. This CDR3 region has 14 residues. Germline V gives CDR1 LNHDA, CDR2 SQIVND (reference sequence). Trimming cost V 4 bases and J 0 bases, with 4 bases left between them. The CDR3 loop is CASSSLSGANVLTF. As DNA, the CDR3 is TGTGCCAGTAGTAGTCTCTCTGGGGCCAACGTCCTGACTTTC. Using reference TRBV19 and TRBJ2-6 for the parts outside the CDR3, the full variable domain is DGGITQSPKYLFRKEGQNVTLSCEQNLNHDAMYWYRQDPGQGLRLIYYSQIVNDFQKGDIAEGYSVSREKKESFPLTVTSAQKNPTAFYLCASSSLSGANVLTFGAGSRLTVL.

The chain links TRBV7-9 to TRBJ1-2, with D possibly being TRBD1 (5 bases). This CDR3 contains 14 residues. Per germline, CDR1 SEHNR and CDR2 FQNEAQ (reference sequence). With 1 base removed from V and 8 bases from J, the gap between germline ends came to 14 bases. This CDR3 reads CASSLEGRARGYTF. The CDR3 coding sequence is TGTGCCAGCAGCTTAGAAGGCAGGGCGAGAGGCTACACCTTC.

This clone was recorded only once. The DNA for the CDR3 is TGTGCCAGCAGTAAGAGTCAGGGGGCTGTCACTGAAGCTTTCTTT. This translates into CASSKSQGAVTEAFF. This chain uses TRBV27 with TRBJ1-1, with 8 positions matching TRBD1. The CDR3 length is 15 residues. Losses at the gene ends were 5 bases for V and 4 bases for J; bases not matched to a gene: 9. Germline CDR1 reads MNHEY; CDR2 reads SMNVEV (reference sequence).

The J gene is TRBJ2-1, the V gene TRBV6-1; the D gene is possibly TRBD1 (6 bases). This CDR3 region has 15 residues. Germline CDR1 and CDR2: MNHNS and SASEGT. V was clipped by 2 bases and J by 7 bases, with 15 bases between them. The CDR3 loop is CASSENWGRGNEQFF. The CDR3, as DNA: TGTGCCAGCAGTGAAAACTGGGGGCGAGGGAATGAGCAGTTCTTC.

This rearrangement joins TRBV2 to TRBJ2-6; TRBD1 matches at 9 bases. This CDR3 is built from 20 residues. V gave up 6 bases and J gave up 1 base; unmatched junction bases: 16. Germline V gene data show CDR1 as SNHLY and CDR2 as FYNNEI. The DNA of the CDR3 is TGTGCCAGCAGAGAAAGGGGTGGGGACAGGGAGAGATCTGGGGCCAACGTCCTGACTTTC. Translating gives CASRERGGDRERSGANVLTF.

The chain combines TRBV7-2 with TRBJ2-4; 9 bases fit TRBD1. Germline values: CDR1 SGHTA, CDR2 FQGNSA. This CDR3 has 14 amino acids. Unmatched junction bases numbered 3, after V lost 5 bases and J lost 4 bases. The CDR3 region is CASSRGQGKNIQYF. Written as DNA, the CDR3 is TGTGCCAGCAGCCGGGGACAGGGAAAAAACATTCAGTACTTC.